This passage covers 17 T cell receptor beta chains from one sample sequenced in a study of T cell responses to AZD1222 COVID-19 vaccine. Sequencing was performed with immunoSEQ multiplex PCR; in TCRdb, only in-frame clones are kept and a portion is missing. Of about 81,000 clones listed, around 90% are singletons. The material was peripheral blood, obtained 28 days after the second AZD1222 dose. These receptors all stem from an adult who received the AZD1222 COVID-19 vaccine.

V usage is TRBV10-3 and J usage is TRBJ1-3; weak D call: TRBD1 (6 bases). Germline-derived CDR1 and CDR2 are ENHRY and SYGVKD. The CDR3 covers 14 residues. V was pared by 10 bases and J by 0 bases, with 13 bases between. The CDR3 loop reads CATRETGSGNTIYF. The DNA of the CDR3 is TGTGCCACCAGGGAGACAGGCTCTGGAAACACCATATATTTT.

The chain has TRBV5-1 and TRBJ2-5; TRBD2 matches at 7 bases. The CDR3 is 14 residues long. CDR1 and CDR2 (germline): SGHRS, YFSETQ. With V trimmed by 4 bases and J by 6 bases, 9 bases remained unmatched. The CDR3 here is CASSLLADAKTQYF. Here the CDR3 DNA reads TGCGCCAGCAGCCTCCTAGCGGACGCCAAGACCCAGTACTTC.

V usage is TRBV7-2 and J usage is TRBJ2-3, with D perhaps matching TRBD1 (6 bases). Trimming took 5 bases from V and 0 from J, leaving 15 bases between them. The CDR3 covers 16 residues. Germline lookup yields CDR1 SGHTA and CDR2 FQGNSA. The CDR3 nucleotides read TGTGCCAGCAGCGATACAGGGACCCTGAGCACAGATACGCAGTATTTT. Its translation is CASSDTGTLSTDTQYF.

The V gene is TRBV27, the J gene TRBJ1-2; D possibly corresponds to TRBD1 (6 bases). Germline CDR1 MNHEY, CDR2 SMNVEV (reference sequence). The length of the CDR3 is 13 residues. Trimming left V 6 bases short and J 5 bases short, with 13 bases between. The CDR3 reads CASSLGQYYGYTF. CDR3 DNA: TGTGCCAGCAGCCTAGGACAGTATTATGGCTACACCTTC.

CDR3 coding DNA: TGTGCCAGCAGTGAACAGGGAGGTCAAGAGACCCAGTACTTC. This encodes CASSEQGGQETQYF. V usage is TRBV2 and J usage is TRBJ2-5, with a tentative D call TRBD2 (6 bases). This CDR3 spans 14 amino acids. From germline, CDR1 is SNHLY and CDR2 FYNNEI. Trimming pared 2 bases from V and 2 bases from J, leaving 9 bases between.

The chain employs TRBV27 and TRBJ1-1; D gene unclear. V lost 8 bases to trimming and J lost 3 bases, with 22 bases between them. The CDR3 is 16 amino acids. The germline V gene encodes CDR1 MNHEY and CDR2 SMNVEV (reference sequence). CDR3 sequence reads: CASQQHTLRRHTEAFF. The CDR3 region has the DNA TGTGCCAGCCAACAGCACACCCTCCGACGGCACACTGAAGCTTTCTTT.

The chain links TRBV29-1 to TRBJ1-1; no clear D. The V and J ends lost 7 bases and 1 base respectively, with 10 bases between them. The germline V gene has CDR1 SQVTM and CDR2 ANQGSEA. The CDR3 totals 12 residues. In nucleotides, the CDR3 is TGCAGCGCCCGACACCAGAACACTGAAGCTTTCTTT. Residues: CSARHQNTEAFF.

V is TRBV30 and J is TRBJ1-5; the D gene is possibly TRBD1 (6 bases). V was trimmed by 2 bases and J by 5 bases, leaving 13 bases between them. CDR3 size: 14 residues. The germline V gene has CDR1 GTSNPN and CDR2 SVGIG (reference sequence). CDR3 region: CAWSRKGGYQPQHF. The DNA for the CDR3 is TGTGCCTGGAGTCGAAAGGGGGGTTATCAGCCCCAGCATTTT. Full variable domain (outside the CDR3, taken from reference TRBV30 and TRBJ1-5): SQTIHQWPATLVQPVGSPLSLECTVEGTSNPNLYWYRQAAGRGLQLLFYSVGIGQISSEVPQNLSASRPQDRQFILSSKKLLLSDSGFYLCAWSRKGGYQPQHFGDGTRLSIL.

The chain links TRBV10-2 to TRBJ2-3, with D uncertain. Germline V lookup: CDR1 WSHSY, CDR2 SAAADI. This CDR3 region has 12 residues. The ends were cut back, 5 bases at V and 6 bases at J, with 9 bases in the middle. The CDR3 bases are TGCGCCAGCAGTATCATGACGGATACGCAGTATTTT. Translation: CASSIMTDTQYF.

The genes are TRBV6-5 and TRBJ1-6, with 9 bases lining up with TRBD1. Germline CDR1 and CDR2: MNHEY and SVGAGI. With V trimmed by 8 bases and J by 5 bases, 1 base remained unmatched. The CDR3 contains 13 residues. Here the CDR3 reads CASGDRDNSPLHF. The CDR3 DNA reads TGTGCCAGCGGGGACAGGGATAATTCACCCCTCCACTTT.

The rearrangement uses TRBV14 and TRBJ1-1; 7 nucleotides align to TRBD1. V was pared by 4 bases and J by 1 base, with 9 bases of the junction left unmatched. Germline CDR1 SGHDN, CDR2 FVKESK. This CDR3 is built from 16 residues. CDR3 nucleotide sequence: TGTGCCAGCAGCCCTATCAAGACAGGGTCGAACACTGAAGCTTTCTTT. This codes for CASSPIKTGSNTEAFF.

The chain joins TRBV27 to TRBJ1-1; a possible D gene is TRBD1 (5 bases). Germline values: CDR1 MNHEY, CDR2 SMNVEV (reference sequence). CDR3 size: 21 residues. V was cut by 6 bases and J by 5 bases, with 37 bases left in between. Here the CDR3 reads CASRNNGRGLIPPGLRTEAFF. CDR3 DNA sequence: TGTGCCAGCAGAAATAATGGTCGGGGCCTTATCCCTCCGGGACTGAGAACTGAAGCTTTCTTT.

The chain joins TRBV28 to TRBJ1-1, with D maybe TRBD1 (5 bases). CDR1 MDHEN and CDR2 SYDVKM come from the germline V gene. V dropped 8 bases and J dropped 6 bases, with 10 bases sitting between them. The CDR3 consists of 11 residues. The CDR3 DNA follows: TGTGCCAGCGAAGGGGTTTCTGAAGCTTTCTTT. Residues: CASEGVSEAFF.

This rearrangement joins TRBV7-9 to TRBJ2-4; 7 nucleotides align to TRBD2. The CDR3 runs to 15 residues. Germline V gives CDR1 SEHNR, CDR2 FQNEAQ (reference sequence). Germline trimming cut 5 bases from V and 2 bases from J; bases unmatched to any gene: 6. The CDR3 region is CASSPLGGTKNIQYF. In DNA, the CDR3 is TGTGCCAGCAGCCCATTGGGGGGGACCAAAAACATTCAGTACTTC.

The V gene is TRBV27, the J gene TRBJ1-5; D not resolved. Deletions cut 1 base from V and 4 bases from J, with 11 bases between. From germline, CDR1 is MNHEY and CDR2 SMNVEV (reference sequence). The CDR3 loop spans 15 amino acids. The CDR3, as DNA: TGTGCCAGCAGTTTATTAGGAGGCAAGAATCAGCCCCAGCATTTT. Translation gives CASSLLGGKNQPQHF.

DNA of the CDR3: TGTGCCAGCAGCTTAGGGGGACACTCGAACACTGAAGCTTTCTTT. It translates to CASSLGGHSNTEAFF. This chain uses TRBV7-9 with TRBJ1-1; D possibly corresponds to TRBD1 (6 bases). Germline V gene sequence: CDR1 SEHNR, CDR2 FQNEAQ (reference sequence). The CDR3 covers 15 residues. V was clipped by 1 base and J by 1 base, with 10 bases between them.

The V gene is TRBV11-1, the J gene TRBJ1-3, with 7 bases matching TRBD1. The germline V gene encodes CDR1 SGHAT and CDR2 FQDESV (reference sequence). The junction had 7 bases not matched to a gene; V was cut back by 3 bases and J by 2 bases. The CDR3 runs 16 residues. CDR3 nucleotide sequence: TGTGCCAGCAGCTTTTTCGACAGGGAAACTGGAAACACCATATATTTT. Translated, it gives CASSFFDRETGNTIYF.